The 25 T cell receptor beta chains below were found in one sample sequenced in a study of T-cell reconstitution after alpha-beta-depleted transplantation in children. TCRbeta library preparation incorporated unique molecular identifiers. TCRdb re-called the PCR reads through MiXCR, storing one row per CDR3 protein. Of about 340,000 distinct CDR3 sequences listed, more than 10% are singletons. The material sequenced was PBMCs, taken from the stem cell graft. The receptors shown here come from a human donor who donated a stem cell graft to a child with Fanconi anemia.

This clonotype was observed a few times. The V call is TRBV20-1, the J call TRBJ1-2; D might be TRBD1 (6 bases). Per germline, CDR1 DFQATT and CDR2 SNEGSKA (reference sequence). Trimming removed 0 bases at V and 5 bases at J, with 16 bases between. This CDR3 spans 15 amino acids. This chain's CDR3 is CSAREGGFPGYGYTF. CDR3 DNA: TGCAGTGCTAGAGAGGGGGGCTTTCCCGGATATGGCTACACCTTC.

The CDR3 sequence is CSARPGLASTGELFF. CDR3 coding DNA: TGCAGTGCTAGACCCGGACTAGCGAGCACCGGGGAGCTGTTTTTT. The chain recombines TRBV20-1 with TRBJ2-2; 9 bases align to TRBD2. Germline trimming cut 2 bases from V and 4 bases from J; bases unmatched to any gene: 5. The CDR3 loop spans 15 amino acids. Germline values: CDR1 DFQATT, CDR2 SNEGSKA (reference sequence).

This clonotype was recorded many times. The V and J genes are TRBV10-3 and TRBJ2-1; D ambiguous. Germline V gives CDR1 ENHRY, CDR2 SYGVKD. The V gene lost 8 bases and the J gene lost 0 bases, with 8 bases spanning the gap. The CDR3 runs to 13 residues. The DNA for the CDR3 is TGTGCCATCGGGCAGGACTCCTACAATGAGCAGTTCTTC. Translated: CAIGQDSYNEQFF.

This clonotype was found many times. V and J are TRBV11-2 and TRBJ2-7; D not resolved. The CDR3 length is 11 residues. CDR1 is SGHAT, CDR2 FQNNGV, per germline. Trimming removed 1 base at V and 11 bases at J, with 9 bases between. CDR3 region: CASSLGGVEYF. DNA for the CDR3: TGTGCCAGCAGCTTAGGAGGCGTTGAGTACTTC.

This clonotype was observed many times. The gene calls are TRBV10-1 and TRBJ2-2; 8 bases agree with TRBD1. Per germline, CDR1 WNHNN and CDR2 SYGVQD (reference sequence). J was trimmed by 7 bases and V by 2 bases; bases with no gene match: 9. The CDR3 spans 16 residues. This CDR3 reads CASSETPQGAGGELFF. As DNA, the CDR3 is TGCGCCAGCAGTGAGACCCCCCAGGGGGCAGGCGGGGAGCTGTTTTTT.

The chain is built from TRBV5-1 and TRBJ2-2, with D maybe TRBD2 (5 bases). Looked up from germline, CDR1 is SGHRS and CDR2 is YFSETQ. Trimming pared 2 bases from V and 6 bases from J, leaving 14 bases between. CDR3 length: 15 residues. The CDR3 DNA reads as TGCGCCAGCAGCTTAACGGTAGGGAGCTCCGGGGAGCTGTTTTTT. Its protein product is CASSLTVGSSGELFF.

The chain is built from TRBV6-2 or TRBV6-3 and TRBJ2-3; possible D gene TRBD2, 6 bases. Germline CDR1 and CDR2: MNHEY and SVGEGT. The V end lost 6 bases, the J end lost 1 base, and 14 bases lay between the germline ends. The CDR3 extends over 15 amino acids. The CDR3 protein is CASRGVGGGTDTQYF. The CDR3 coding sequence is TGTGCCAGCAGAGGGGTCGGCGGGGGCACAGATACGCAGTATTTT.

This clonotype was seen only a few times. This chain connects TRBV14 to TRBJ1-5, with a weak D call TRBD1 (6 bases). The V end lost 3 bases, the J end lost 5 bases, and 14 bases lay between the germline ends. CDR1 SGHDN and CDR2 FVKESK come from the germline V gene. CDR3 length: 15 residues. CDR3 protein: CASSQGGGPYQPQHF. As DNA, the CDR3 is TGTGCCAGCAGCCAGGGGGGGGGCCCGTATCAGCCCCAGCATTTT.

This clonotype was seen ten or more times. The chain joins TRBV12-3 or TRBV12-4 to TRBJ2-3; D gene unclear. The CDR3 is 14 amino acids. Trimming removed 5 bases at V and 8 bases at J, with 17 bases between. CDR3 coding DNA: TGTGCCAGCAGTCTGCCTTACCGAGCCCCTACGCAGTATTTT. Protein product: CASSLPYRAPTQYF.

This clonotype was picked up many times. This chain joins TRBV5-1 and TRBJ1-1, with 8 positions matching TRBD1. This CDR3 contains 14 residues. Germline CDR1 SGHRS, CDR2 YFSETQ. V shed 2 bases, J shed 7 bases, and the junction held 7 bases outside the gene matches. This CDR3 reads CASSFDPGTGEAFF. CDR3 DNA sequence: TGCGCCAGCAGCTTTGACCCCGGGACAGGTGAAGCTTTCTTT.

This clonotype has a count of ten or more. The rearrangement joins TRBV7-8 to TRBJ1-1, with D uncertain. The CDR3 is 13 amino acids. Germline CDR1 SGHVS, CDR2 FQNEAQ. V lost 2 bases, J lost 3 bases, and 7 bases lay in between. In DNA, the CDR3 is TGTGCCAGCAGCTTATTAGGCGACACTGAAGCTTTCTTT. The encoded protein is CASSLLGDTEAFF.

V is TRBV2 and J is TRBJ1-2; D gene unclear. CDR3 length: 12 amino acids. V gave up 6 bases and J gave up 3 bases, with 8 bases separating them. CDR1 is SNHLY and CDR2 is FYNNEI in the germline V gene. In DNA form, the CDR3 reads TGTGCCAGCAGACCCGACCACTATGGCTACACCTTC. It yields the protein CASRPDHYGYTF.

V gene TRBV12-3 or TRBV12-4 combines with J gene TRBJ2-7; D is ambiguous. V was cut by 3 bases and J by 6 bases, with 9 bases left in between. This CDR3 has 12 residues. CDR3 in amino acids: CASSLGSIEQYF. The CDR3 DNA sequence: TGTGCCAGCAGTTTGGGATCCATCGAGCAGTACTTC.

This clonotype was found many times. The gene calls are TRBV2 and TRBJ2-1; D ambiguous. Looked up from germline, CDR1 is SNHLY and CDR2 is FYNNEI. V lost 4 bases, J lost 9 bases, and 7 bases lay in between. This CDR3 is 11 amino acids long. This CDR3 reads CASSGTREQFF. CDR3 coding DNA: TGTGCCAGCAGTGGAACCCGTGAGCAGTTCTTC.

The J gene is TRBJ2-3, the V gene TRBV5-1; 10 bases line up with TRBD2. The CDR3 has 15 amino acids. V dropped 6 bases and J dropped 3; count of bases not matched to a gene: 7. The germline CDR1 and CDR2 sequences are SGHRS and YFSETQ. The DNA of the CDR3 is TGCGCCAGCAATAGCGGGGGGCCTAGGACAGATACGCAGTATTTT. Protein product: CASNSGGPRTDTQYF.

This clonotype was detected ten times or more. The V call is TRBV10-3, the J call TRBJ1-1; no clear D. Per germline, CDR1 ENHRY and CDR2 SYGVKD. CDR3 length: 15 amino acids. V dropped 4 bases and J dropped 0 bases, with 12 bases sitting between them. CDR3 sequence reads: CAISGFSSMNTEAFF. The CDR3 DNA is TGTGCCATCAGTGGGTTCTCGAGCATGAACACTGAAGCTTTCTTT.

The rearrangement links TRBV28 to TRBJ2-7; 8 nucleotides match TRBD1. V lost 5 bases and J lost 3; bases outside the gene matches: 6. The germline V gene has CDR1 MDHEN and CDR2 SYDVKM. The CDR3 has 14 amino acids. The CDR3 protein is CASSPTGTGYEQYV. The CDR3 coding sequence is TGTGCCAGCAGTCCCACCGGGACAGGCTACGAGCAGTACGTC.

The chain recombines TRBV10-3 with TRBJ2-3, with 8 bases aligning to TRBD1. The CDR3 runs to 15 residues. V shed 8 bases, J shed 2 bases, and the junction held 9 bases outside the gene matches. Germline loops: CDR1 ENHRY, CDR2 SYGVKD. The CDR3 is CAIRGQGLPTDTQYF. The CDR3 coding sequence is TGTGCCATCCGAGGACAGGGTTTACCCACAGATACGCAGTATTTT.

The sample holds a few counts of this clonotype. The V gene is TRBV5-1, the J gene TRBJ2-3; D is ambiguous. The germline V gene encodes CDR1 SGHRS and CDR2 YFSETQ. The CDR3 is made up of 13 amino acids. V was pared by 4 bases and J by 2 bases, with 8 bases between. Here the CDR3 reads CASSPLPTDTQYF. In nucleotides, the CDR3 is TGCGCCAGCAGCCCTCTCCCCACAGATACGCAGTATTTT.

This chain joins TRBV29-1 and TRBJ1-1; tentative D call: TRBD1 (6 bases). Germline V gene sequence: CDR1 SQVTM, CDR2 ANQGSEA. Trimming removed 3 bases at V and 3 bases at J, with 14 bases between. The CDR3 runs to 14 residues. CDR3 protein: CSVEGAVSDTEAFF. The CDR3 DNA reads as TGCAGCGTTGAGGGGGCTGTTTCGGACACTGAAGCTTTCTTT.

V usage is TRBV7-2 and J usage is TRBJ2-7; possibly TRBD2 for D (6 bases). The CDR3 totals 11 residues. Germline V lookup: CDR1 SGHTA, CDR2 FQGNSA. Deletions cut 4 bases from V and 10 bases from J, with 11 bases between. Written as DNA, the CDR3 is TGTGCCAGCAGCTCAGGCGGGAAACAGTACTTC. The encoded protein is CASSSGGKQYF.

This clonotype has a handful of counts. The CDR3 here is CSALAAATNEKLFF. The DNA of the CDR3 is TGCAGTGCTCTCGCGGCGGCAACTAATGAAAAACTGTTTTTT. The gene calls are TRBV20-1 and TRBJ1-4, with D unclear. This CDR3 has 14 residues. CDR1 and CDR2 (germline): DFQATT, SNEGSKA (reference sequence). V was cut by 5 bases and J by 0 bases, with 10 bases left in between.

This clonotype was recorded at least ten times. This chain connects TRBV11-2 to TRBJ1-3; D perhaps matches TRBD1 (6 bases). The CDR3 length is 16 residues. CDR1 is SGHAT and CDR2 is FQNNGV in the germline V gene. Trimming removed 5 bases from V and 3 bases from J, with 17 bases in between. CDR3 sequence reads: CASSTRRGSLGNTIYF. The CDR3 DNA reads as TGTGCCAGCAGCACCCGGAGGGGGTCTCTTGGAAACACCATATATTTT.

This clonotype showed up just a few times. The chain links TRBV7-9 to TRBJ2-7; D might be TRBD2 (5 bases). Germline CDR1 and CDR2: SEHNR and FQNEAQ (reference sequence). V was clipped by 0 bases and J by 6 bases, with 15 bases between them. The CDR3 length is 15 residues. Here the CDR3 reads CASSLAAGLGLEQYF. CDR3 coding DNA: TGTGCCAGCAGCTTAGCAGCCGGACTTGGTCTCGAGCAGTACTTC.

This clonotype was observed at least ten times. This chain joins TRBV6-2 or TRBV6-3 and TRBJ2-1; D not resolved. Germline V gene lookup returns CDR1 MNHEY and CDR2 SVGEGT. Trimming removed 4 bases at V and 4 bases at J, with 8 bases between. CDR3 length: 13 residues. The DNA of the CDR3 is TGTGCCAGCAGTTTGGTTTTATACAATGAGCAGTTCTTC. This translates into CASSLVLYNEQFF.